These 26 T cell receptor beta chains were sequenced from one sample in a study of human T cells and chemical hapten exposure. TCRdb ran MiXCR on the RACE reads and lists one entry per CDR3 protein. The sample contains more than 300,000 distinct CDR3 sequences, roughly 5.3% of which appear only once. Time point: pre-sensitization, week 0. As to treatment: therapeutic diphenylcyclopropenone sensitization with weekly scalp DPC. The sequences come from whole blood, collected in connection with sensitization to the hapten diphenylcyclopropenone (DPC). The receptors here all came from a woman between 50 and 59 years old with alopecia areata. Some clones in this sample may be carry-over from other donors' samples.

Many counts were recorded for this clonotype. The V gene is TRBV28, the J gene TRBJ1-1; maybe TRBD1 (6 bases). V lost 2 bases, J lost 4 bases, and 11 bases lay in between. The CDR3 totals 14 residues. In germline, CDR1 is MDHEN, CDR2 SYDVKM. The CDR3 DNA follows: TGTGCCAGCAGTTTAAGACTAGGGGGCACTGAAGCTTTCTTT. This sequence encodes CASSLRLGGTEAFF.

The chain joins TRBV6-1 to TRBJ2-3; perhaps TRBD1 as D (5 bases). The V end was cut by 6 bases, the J end by 4 bases, with 20 bases between. The CDR3 covers 16 residues. The V gene's germline CDR1 is MNHNS and CDR2 SASEGT. CDR3 sequence (DNA): TGTGCCAGCAGGCTAAGGGGATACGCCGACCCAGATACGCAGTATTTT. It yields the protein CASRLRGYADPDTQYF.

This clonotype was found many times. The rearrangement uses TRBV5-6 and TRBJ1-2; 9 bases fit TRBD1. Germline-derived CDR1 and CDR2 are SGHDT and YYEEEE. V lost 7 bases, J lost 8 bases, and 12 bases stayed unmatched. The CDR3 spans 14 residues. The CDR3 DNA is TGTGCCAGCGCGTACAGGGGGCCGGTAGGCGGCTACACCTTC. It specifies CASAYRGPVGGYTF.

This clonotype has just a few counts. This rearrangement joins TRBV5-5 to TRBJ2-3; D unclear. The germline gives CDR1 SGHKS, CDR2 YYEKEE (reference sequence). This CDR3 contains 14 residues. V lost 0 bases, J lost 2 bases, and 7 bases lay in between. CDR3 DNA sequence: TGTGCCAGCAGCTTGGACCCGACCACAGATACGCAGTATTTT. This sequence encodes CASSLDPTTDTQYF.

The table lists this clonotype with many counts. This chain connects TRBV7-9 to TRBJ2-2; D is unclear. The germline V gene encodes CDR1 SEHNR and CDR2 FQNEAQ (reference sequence). The V and J ends lost 7 bases and 5 bases respectively, with 8 bases between them. The CDR3 has 12 residues. The CDR3 region has the DNA TGTGCCAGCACCGAAGAGACCGGGGAGCTGTTTTTT. Encoded protein: CASTEETGELFF.

This clonotype was seen more than once but under ten times. The chain recombines TRBV12-3 or TRBV12-4 with TRBJ2-7, with D possibly being TRBD1 or TRBD2 (5 bases each). The length of the CDR3 is 14 residues. V shed 6 bases and J shed 5 bases, with 17 bases lying between them. CDR3 sequence (DNA): TGTGCCAGCAGCACCACGGGGCTAGTAAACGAGCAGTACTTC. It is translated as CASSTTGLVNEQYF.

This clonotype was observed many times. The rearrangement uses TRBV12-3 or TRBV12-4 and TRBJ1-4; D remains ambiguous. This CDR3 region has 14 residues. The V end lost 6 bases, the J end lost 8 bases, and 16 bases lay between the germline ends. The CDR3 DNA follows: TGTGCCAGCAGCTCAAGTACTCTCCAAGAAAAACTGTTTTTT. Translation: CASSSSTLQEKLFF.

This rearrangement joins TRBV29-1 to TRBJ2-2; D is undetermined. CDR3 length: 15 residues. Germline values: CDR1 SQVTM, CDR2 ANQGSEA. Trimming took off 5 bases at V and 0 bases at J, with 13 bases between the two ends. The CDR3, as DNA: TGCAGCGTTAACAAACCTGCCCCGAACACCGGGGAGCTGTTTTTT. It is translated as CSVNKPAPNTGELFF.

This chain joins TRBV12-3 or TRBV12-4 and TRBJ1-5, with no clear D. The CDR3 consists of 14 residues. With 2 bases removed from V and 2 bases from J, the gap between germline ends came to 7 bases. The CDR3 sequence is CASSLTQGNQPQHF. The DNA of the CDR3 is TGTGCCAGCAGTTTAACCCAGGGCAATCAGCCCCAGCATTTT.

This clonotype was counted only a few times. The CDR3, as DNA: TGTGCCAGCAGCGGCACAGGGGGTCGGACTGAAGCTTTCTTT. It specifies CASSGTGGRTEAFF. The chain employs TRBV7-9 and TRBJ1-1; TRBD1 matches at 8 bases. Trimming took 5 bases from V and 5 from J; bases not matched to a gene: 7. The CDR3 covers 14 residues. Germline CDR1 and CDR2: SEHNR and FQNEAQ (reference sequence). Combining the CDR3 with reference TRBV7-9 and TRBJ1-1 gives the whole variable domain DTGVSQNPRHKITKRGQNVTFRCDPISEHNRLYWYRQTLGQGPEFLTYFQNEAQLEKSRLLSDRFSAERPKGSFSTLEIQRTEQGDSAMYLCASSGTGGRTEAFFGQGTRLTVV.

Many counts were recorded for this clonotype. V is TRBV2 and J is TRBJ1-1; TRBD1 matches 7 bases. This CDR3 comprises 13 residues. Germline V gene data show CDR1 as SNHLY and CDR2 as FYNNEI. The ends lost 5 bases at V and 4 bases at J; junction bases unmatched: 4. CDR3 protein: CASSQGEITEAFF. Here the CDR3 DNA reads TGTGCCAGCAGTCAGGGGGAGATCACTGAAGCTTTCTTT.

The rearrangement uses TRBV6-5 and TRBJ2-7; 7 positions agree with TRBD1. J lost 5 bases, V lost 5 bases, and 3 bases had no gene match. Germline CDR1 MNHEY, CDR2 SVGAGI. The CDR3 runs 12 residues. In DNA, the CDR3 is TGTGCCAGCAGTACAGGGGTTAACGAGCAGTACTTC. Protein sequence: CASSTGVNEQYF.

This clonotype came up many times. The rearrangement joins TRBV6-6 to TRBJ2-1; D call uncertain. In germline, CDR1 is MNHNY, CDR2 SVGAGI (reference sequence). The V end was cut by 11 bases, the J end by 0 bases, with 17 bases between. The CDR3 totals 15 residues. The CDR3: CAAAPISSSYNEQFF. In DNA, the CDR3 is TGTGCCGCAGCCCCTATTTCGAGCTCCTACAATGAGCAGTTCTTC.

There are many counts of this clonotype. The genes are TRBV7-2 and TRBJ2-3; D gene unclear. Germline V gives CDR1 SGHTA, CDR2 FQGNSA. Trimming pared 1 base from V and 2 bases from J, leaving 16 bases between. There are 17 residues in the CDR3. The CDR3 region is CASSLGSSRPFTDTQYF. The CDR3 nucleotides are TGTGCCAGCAGCTTAGGATCCAGCCGACCATTCACAGATACGCAGTATTTT.

This clonotype was counted ten times or more. The chain joins TRBV4-3 to TRBJ2-5; a weak D match, TRBD1 (6 bases). The CDR3 extends over 14 amino acids. The V end was cut by 0 bases, the J end by 6 bases, with 11 bases between. The germline V gene encodes CDR1 LGHNA and CDR2 YSLEER. The CDR3 region has the DNA TGCGCCAGCAGCCAAGATCTAACAGGGAAGACCCAGTACTTC. Amino acids: CASSQDLTGKTQYF.

This clonotype was counted many times. The J gene is TRBJ2-3, the V gene TRBV3-1; D possibly corresponds to TRBD2 (5 bases). The germline gives CDR1 LGHDT, CDR2 YNNKEL (reference sequence). The V and J ends lost 7 bases and 0 bases respectively, with 14 bases between them. The length of the CDR3 is 15 residues. This CDR3 reads CASTPVAGSTDTQYF. CDR3 DNA sequence: TGTGCCAGCACCCCCGTCGCGGGCAGCACAGATACGCAGTATTTT.

This clonotype showed up just a few times. This rearrangement joins TRBV2 to TRBJ1-1; tentative D call: TRBD1 (5 bases). V dropped 4 bases and J dropped 0 bases, with 12 bases sitting between them. Looked up from germline, CDR1 is SNHLY and CDR2 is FYNNEI. The CDR3 spans 15 residues. The CDR3 spells CASSVEGNLNTEAFF. As DNA, the CDR3 is TGTGCCAGCAGTGTGGAGGGGAATTTGAACACTGAAGCTTTCTTT. Complete variable domain (other parts from reference TRBV2 and TRBJ1-1): EPEVTQTPSHQVTQMGQEVILRCVPISNHLYFYWYRQILGQKVEFLVSFYNNEISEKSEIFDDQFSVERPDGSNFTLKIRSTKLEDSAMYFCASSVEGNLNTEAFFGQGTRLTVV.

This clonotype was seen ten or more times. The chain has TRBV11-2 and TRBJ2-2, with D uncertain. This CDR3 region has 12 residues. CDR1 is SGHAT, CDR2 FQNNGV, per germline. V shed 5 bases and J shed 3 bases, with 4 bases lying between them. CDR3 sequence: CASSRHTGELFF. The CDR3, as DNA: TGTGCCAGCAGCCGTCACACCGGGGAGCTGTTTTTT.

In its sample, this clonotype was seen many times. The chain has TRBV5-6 and TRBJ2-7, with D perhaps matching TRBD1 or TRBD2 (5 bases each). Looked up from germline, CDR1 is SGHDT and CDR2 is YYEEEE. V lost 3 bases, J lost 3 bases, and 7 bases lay in between. CDR3 size: 12 residues. CDR3 coding DNA: TGTGCCAGCAGCTCAGGGAGCTACGAGCAGTACTTC. It translates to CASSSGSYEQYF.

This clonotype showed up many times. The rearrangement links TRBV5-1 to TRBJ2-1; the D is unclear. Germline lookup yields CDR1 SGHRS and CDR2 YFSETQ. The CDR3 loop spans 13 amino acids. V was trimmed by 4 bases and J by 9 bases, leaving 14 bases between them. DNA for the CDR3: TGCGCCAGCAGCATAGTCCTCGGCGGTGAGCAGTTCTTC. It codes for CASSIVLGGEQFF.

The sample holds many counts of this clonotype. V is TRBV7-2 and J is TRBJ2-3, with a tentative D call TRBD2 (5 bases). Looked up from germline, CDR1 is SGHTA and CDR2 is FQGNSA. CDR3 length: 15 residues. V was shortened by 1 base and J by 2 bases, with 10 bases between the two germline ends. DNA for the CDR3: TGTGCCAGCAGCTTAGTTGGGAGAGACACAGATACGCAGTATTTT. Its protein is CASSLVGRDTDTQYF.

Ten or more counts support this clonotype. The genes are TRBV6-5 and TRBJ2-1; D is uncertain. Germline assignment: CDR1 MNHEY and CDR2 SVGAGI. There are 11 residues in the CDR3. The V end was cut by 2 bases, the J end by 10 bases, with 6 bases between. CDR3 DNA: TGTGCCAGCAGTTACATGGGAGAGCAGTTCTTC. It is translated as CASSYMGEQFF.

The rearrangement uses TRBV28 and TRBJ1-1; no reliable D call. Per the germline V gene, CDR1 is MDHEN and CDR2 is SYDVKM. This CDR3 is built from 13 residues. Trimming stripped 8 bases from V and 3 bases from J, with 13 bases between. CDR3 in DNA: TGTGCCAGCGAAACTACATGGGACACTGAAGCTTTCTTT. Amino acids: CASETTWDTEAFF.

This clonotype was seen a single time. The chain uses TRBV20-1 and TRBJ1-2; no clear D. The germline gives CDR1 DFQATT, CDR2 SNEGSKA (reference sequence). V shed 6 bases and J shed 8 bases, with 10 bases lying between them. The CDR3 runs to 10 residues. CDR3 sequence: CSATTLGYTF. CDR3 coding DNA: TGCAGTGCCACCACCCTGGGCTACACCTTC.

This clonotype has just a few counts. This chain uses TRBV5-1 with TRBJ2-5; 7 positions agree with TRBD2. There are 15 residues in the CDR3. Losses at the gene ends were 2 bases for V and 2 bases for J; bases not matched to a gene: 6. The germline V gene encodes CDR1 SGHRS and CDR2 YFSETQ. For the CDR3, the DNA is TGCGCCAGCAGCTTCAGGCTAGCGGAACAAGAGACCCAGTACTTC. Translated: CASSFRLAEQETQYF.

The rearrangement uses TRBV18 and TRBJ2-2; no firm D call. V was trimmed by 2 bases and J by 1 base, leaving 5 bases between them. Germline V CDR1 and CDR2: KGHSH, LQKENI. The CDR3 runs 14 residues. The CDR3 here is CASSPSGNTGELFF. CDR3 nucleotides: TGTGCCAGCTCACCATCGGGGAACACCGGGGAGCTGTTTTTT.